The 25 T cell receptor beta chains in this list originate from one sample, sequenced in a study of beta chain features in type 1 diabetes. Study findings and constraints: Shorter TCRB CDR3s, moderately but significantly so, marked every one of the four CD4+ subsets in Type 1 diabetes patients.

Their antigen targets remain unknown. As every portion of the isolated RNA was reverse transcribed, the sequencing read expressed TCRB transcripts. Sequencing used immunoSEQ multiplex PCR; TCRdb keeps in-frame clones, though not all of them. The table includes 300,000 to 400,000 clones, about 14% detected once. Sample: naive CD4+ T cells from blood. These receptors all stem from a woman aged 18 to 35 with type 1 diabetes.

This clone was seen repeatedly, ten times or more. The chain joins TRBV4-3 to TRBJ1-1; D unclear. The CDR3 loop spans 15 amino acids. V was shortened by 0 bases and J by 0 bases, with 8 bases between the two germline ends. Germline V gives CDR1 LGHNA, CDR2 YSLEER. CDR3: CASSQEWAMNTEAFF. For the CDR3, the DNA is TGCGCCAGCAGCCAAGAGTGGGCCATGAACACTGAAGCTTTCTTT.

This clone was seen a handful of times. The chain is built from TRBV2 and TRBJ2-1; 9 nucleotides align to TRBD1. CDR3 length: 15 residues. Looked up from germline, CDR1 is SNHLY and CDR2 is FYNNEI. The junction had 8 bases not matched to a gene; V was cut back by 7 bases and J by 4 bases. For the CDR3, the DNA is TGTGCCAGCACTCAGCCAGGACAGGGGTACAATGAGCAGTTCTTC. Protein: CASTQPGQGYNEQFF.

The DNA for the CDR3 is TGTGCCAGTAGTATGGGGAGCGGGAGGAGAAATGAGCAGTTCTTC. Its protein is CASSMGSGRRNEQFF. The chain links TRBV19 to TRBJ2-1; TRBD2 aligns across 9 bases. CDR1 and CDR2 from the germline V gene are LNHDA and SQIVND (reference sequence). V was clipped by 3 bases and J by 7 bases; unmatched bases: 7. CDR3 length: 15 residues.

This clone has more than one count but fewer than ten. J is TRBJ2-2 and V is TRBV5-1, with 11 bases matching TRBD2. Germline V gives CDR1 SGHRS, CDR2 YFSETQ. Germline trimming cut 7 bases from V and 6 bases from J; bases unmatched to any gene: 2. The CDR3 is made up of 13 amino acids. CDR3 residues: CASRLAGSGELFF. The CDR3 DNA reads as TGCGCCAGCCGACTAGCGGGATCCGGGGAGCTGTTTTTT.

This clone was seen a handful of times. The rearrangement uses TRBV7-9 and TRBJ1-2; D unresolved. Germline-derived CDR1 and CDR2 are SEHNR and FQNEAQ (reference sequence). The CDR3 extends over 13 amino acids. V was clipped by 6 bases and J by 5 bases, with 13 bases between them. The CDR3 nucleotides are TGTGCCAGCAGTAGGACTGACCTTTATGGCTACACCTTC. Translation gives CASSRTDLYGYTF.

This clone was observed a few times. CDR3 nucleotides: TGTGCCAGTAGTATAGCCCAGACTAGTCCCTACAATGAGCAGTTCTTC. Encoded protein: CASSIAQTSPYNEQFF. The genes are TRBV19 and TRBJ2-1, with D tentatively TRBD2 (6 bases). This CDR3 region has 16 residues. Germline CDR1 is LNHDA and CDR2 is SQIVND (reference sequence). V was pared by 1 base and J by 2 bases, with 12 bases between.

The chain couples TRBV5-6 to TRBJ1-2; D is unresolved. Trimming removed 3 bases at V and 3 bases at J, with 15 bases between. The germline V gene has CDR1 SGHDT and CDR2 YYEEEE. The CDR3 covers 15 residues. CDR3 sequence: CASSSRVLTDYGYTF. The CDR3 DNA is TGTGCCAGCAGCTCCCGGGTCCTTACTGACTATGGCTACACCTTC.

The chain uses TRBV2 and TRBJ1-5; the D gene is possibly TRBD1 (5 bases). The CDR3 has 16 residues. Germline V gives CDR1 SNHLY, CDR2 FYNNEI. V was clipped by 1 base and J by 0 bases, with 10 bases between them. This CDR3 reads CASSEVGGDSNQPQHF. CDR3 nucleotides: TGTGCCAGCAGTGAAGTGGGGGGGGATAGCAATCAGCCCCAGCATTTT.

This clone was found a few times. CDR3 region: CASSIRETQYF. As DNA, the CDR3 is TGTGCCAGCAGTATCAGAGAGACCCAGTACTTC. The rearrangement links TRBV6-9 to TRBJ2-5, with no clear D. The CDR3 spans 11 residues. V shed 5 bases and J shed 4 bases, with 5 bases lying between them. CDR1 and CDR2 (germline): MNHGY, SVAAGI.

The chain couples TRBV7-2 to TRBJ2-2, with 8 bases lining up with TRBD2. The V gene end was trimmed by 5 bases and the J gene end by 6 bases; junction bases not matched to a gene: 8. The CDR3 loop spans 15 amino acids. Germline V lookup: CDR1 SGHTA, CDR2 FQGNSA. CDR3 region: CASSVDSGRAGELFF. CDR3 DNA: TGTGCCAGCAGCGTCGACTCCGGGAGGGCCGGGGAGCTGTTTTTT.

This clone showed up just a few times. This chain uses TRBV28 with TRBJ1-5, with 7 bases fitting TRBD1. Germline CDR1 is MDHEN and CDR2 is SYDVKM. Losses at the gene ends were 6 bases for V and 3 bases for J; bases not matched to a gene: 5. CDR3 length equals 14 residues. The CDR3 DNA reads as TGTGCCAGCAGAACCGGGACAGTCAATCAGCCCCAGCATTTT. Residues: CASRTGTVNQPQHF.

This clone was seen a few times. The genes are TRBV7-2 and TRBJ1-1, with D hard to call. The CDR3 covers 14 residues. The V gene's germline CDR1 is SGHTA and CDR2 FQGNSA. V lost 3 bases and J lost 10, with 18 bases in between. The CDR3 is CASSLSSGGRTAFF. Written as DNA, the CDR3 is TGTGCCAGCAGCTTGTCCTCAGGCGGGAGGACAGCTTTCTTT. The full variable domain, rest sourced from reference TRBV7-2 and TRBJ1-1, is GAGVSQSPSNKVTEKGKDVELRCDPISGHTALYWYRQSLGQGLEFLIYFQGNSAPDKSGLPSDRFSAERTGGSVSTLTIQRTQQEDSAVYLCASSLSSGGRTAFFGQGTRLTVV.

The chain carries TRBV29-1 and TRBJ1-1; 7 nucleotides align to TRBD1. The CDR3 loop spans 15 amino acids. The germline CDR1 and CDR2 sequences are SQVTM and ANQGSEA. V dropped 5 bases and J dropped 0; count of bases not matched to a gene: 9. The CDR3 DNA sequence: TGCAGCGTTCAATGGGGGACAGTGTTGAACACTGAAGCTTTCTTT. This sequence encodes CSVQWGTVLNTEAFF.

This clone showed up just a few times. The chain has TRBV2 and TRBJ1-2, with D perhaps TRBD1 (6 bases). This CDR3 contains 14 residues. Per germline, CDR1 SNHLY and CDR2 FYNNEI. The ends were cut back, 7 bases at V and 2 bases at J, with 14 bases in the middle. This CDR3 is CASNAGGANYGYTF. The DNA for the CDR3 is TGTGCCAGCAATGCTGGGGGGGCAAACTATGGCTACACCTTC.

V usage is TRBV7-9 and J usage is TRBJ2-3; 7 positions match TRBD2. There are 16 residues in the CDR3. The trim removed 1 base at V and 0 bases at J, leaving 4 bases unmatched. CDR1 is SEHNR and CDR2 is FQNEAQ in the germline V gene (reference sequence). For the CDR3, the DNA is TGTGCCAGCAGCTTAGGGAGCGGGACTAGCACAGATACGCAGTATTTT. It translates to CASSLGSGTSTDTQYF.

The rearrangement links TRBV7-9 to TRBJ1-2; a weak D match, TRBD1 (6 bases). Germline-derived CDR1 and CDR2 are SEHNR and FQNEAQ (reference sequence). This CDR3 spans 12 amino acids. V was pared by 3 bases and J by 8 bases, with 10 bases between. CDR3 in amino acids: CASSLNRDGYTF. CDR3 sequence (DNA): TGTGCCAGCAGCTTGAACAGGGACGGCTACACCTTC.

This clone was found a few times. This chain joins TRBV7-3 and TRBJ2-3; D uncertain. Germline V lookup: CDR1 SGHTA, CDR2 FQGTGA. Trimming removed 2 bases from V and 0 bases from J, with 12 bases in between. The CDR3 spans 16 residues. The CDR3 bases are TGTGCCAGCAGCTTAGTGGGCTCCGCTAGCACAGATACGCAGTATTTT. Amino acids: CASSLVGSASTDTQYF. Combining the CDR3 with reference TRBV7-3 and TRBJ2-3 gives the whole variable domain GAGVSQTPSNKVTEKGKYVELRCDPISGHTALYWYRQSLGQGPEFLIYFQGTGAADDSGLPNDRFFAVRPEGSVSTLKIQRTERGDSAVYLCASSLVGSASTDTQYFGPGTRLTVL.

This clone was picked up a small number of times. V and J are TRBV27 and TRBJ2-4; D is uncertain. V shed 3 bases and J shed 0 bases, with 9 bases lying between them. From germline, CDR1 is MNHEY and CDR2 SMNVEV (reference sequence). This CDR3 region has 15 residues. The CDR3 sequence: CASSLVPGAKNIQYF. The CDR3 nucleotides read TGTGCCAGCAGTTTGGTTCCGGGAGCCAAAAACATTCAGTACTTC.

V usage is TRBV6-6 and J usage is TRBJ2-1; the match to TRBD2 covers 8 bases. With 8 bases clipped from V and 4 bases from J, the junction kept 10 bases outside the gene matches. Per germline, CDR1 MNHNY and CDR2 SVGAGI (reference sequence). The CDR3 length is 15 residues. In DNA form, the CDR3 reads TGTGCCAGCCGGGGGGTAGCGGGATCTTACAATGAGCAGTTCTTC. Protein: CASRGVAGSYNEQFF.

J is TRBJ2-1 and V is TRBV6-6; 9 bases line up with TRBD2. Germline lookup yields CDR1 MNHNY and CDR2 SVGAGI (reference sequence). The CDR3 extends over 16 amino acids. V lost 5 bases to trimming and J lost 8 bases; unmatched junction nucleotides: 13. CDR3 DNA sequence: TGTGCCAGCAGTCCTCCCTTCGCGGGAGGGGGGGATGAGCAGTTCTTC. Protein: CASSPPFAGGGDEQFF.

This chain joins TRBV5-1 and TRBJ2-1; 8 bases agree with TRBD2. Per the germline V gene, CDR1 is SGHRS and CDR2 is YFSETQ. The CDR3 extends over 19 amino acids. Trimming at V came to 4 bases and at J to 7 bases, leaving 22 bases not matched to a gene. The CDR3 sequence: CASSPQLRAGVRPSNEQFF. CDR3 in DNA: TGCGCCAGCAGCCCCCAACTTCGAGCGGGAGTTCGCCCTTCAAATGAGCAGTTCTTC.

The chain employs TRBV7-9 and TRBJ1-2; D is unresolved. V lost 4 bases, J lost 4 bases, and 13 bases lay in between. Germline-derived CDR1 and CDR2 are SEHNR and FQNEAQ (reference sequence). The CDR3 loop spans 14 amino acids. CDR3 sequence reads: CASSSEAQSYGYTF. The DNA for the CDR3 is TGTGCCAGCAGCTCGGAGGCGCAGAGCTATGGCTACACCTTC.

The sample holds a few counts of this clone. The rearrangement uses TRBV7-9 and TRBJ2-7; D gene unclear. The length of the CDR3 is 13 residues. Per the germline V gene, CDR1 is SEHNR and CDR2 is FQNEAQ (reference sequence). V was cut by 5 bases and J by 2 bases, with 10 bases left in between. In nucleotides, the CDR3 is TGTGCCAGCAGCCCAGACACCACCTACGAGCAGTACGTC. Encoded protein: CASSPDTTYEQYV.

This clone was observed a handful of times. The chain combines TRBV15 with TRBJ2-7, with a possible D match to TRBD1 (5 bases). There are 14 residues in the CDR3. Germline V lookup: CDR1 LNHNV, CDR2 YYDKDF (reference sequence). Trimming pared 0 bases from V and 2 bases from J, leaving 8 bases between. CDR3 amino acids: CATSREQAAYEQYF. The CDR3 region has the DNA TGTGCCACCAGCAGAGAACAGGCCGCCTACGAGCAGTACTTC.

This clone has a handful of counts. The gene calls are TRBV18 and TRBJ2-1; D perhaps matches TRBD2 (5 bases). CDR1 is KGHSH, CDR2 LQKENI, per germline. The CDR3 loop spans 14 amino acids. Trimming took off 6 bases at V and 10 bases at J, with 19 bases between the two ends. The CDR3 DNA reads TGTGCCAGCTCCCCGAGCAGCGGCCAGAGGGAGCAGTTCTTC. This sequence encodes CASSPSSGQREQFF.